This record concerns one T cell receptor beta chain sequence. Antigen specificity is unknown. The data were obtained in a study of CD8+CD57+ T cells in acquired aplastic anemia. Study-level background: The mean DNA yield obtained from sorted CD4+ and CD8+ cells came to roughly 3 ug. Findings and caveats of the study: Found in both controls and patients were twenty-nine CD8+ CDR3 sequences.

Using genomic DNA as the template, TCR beta VDJ and CDR3 profiling was carried out. TCRdb processed the reads anew with MiXCR; each CDR3 protein has one entry. The table shows around 200,000 distinct CDR3 sequences, with approximately 52% occurring only once. This CDR3 contains 11 residues. Germline assignment: CDR1 KGHDR and CDR2 SFDVKD. With 7 bases removed from V and 7 bases from J, the gap between germline ends came to 6 bases. The V call is TRBV24-1, the J call TRBJ2-2; D gene unclear. Sequences were obtained from sorted CD4+, CD8+, or CD8+CD57+ T cells (not recorded which) from PBMCs. This clonotype was sampled from a human donor in good health, serving as a control. This CDR3 reads CATSPSGELFF. The CDR3 coding sequence is TGTGCCACCAGCCCTAGCGGGGAGCTGTTTTTT.